One sample yielded the 24 T cell receptor beta chains listed below, sequenced in a study of regulatory and conventional T cells in RAG deficiency. TCRdb's copy holds only in-frame clones and misses some; the assay was immunoSEQ multiplex PCR. The data contain about 34,000 clones, roughly 76% of them singletons. Genomic DNA came from blood conventional CD4+ T cells gated CD25-low CD127-high. The sample also formed part of further work on regulatory T cells. That study adds: Amplification used 52 TRBV primers and 13 TRBJ primers.

The sample consisted of CD4+ effector T cells sorted from blood. The receptors derive from a human donor in good health.

Concerning this clone itself: Other DNA sequences from this sample encode an identical CDR3 as well. This sequence joins TRBV9 and TRBJ2-7; D may be TRBD2 (5 bases). Germline V gives CDR1 SGDLS, CDR2 YYNGEE. V was clipped by 0 bases and J by 2 bases, with 9 bases between them. CDR3 length: 14 amino acids. The CDR3 DNA reads TGTGCCAGCAGCGTAGCCCCGGGGACCTACGAGCAGTACTTC. It yields the protein CASSVAPGTYEQYF.

CDR3 nucleotides: TGTGCCAGCAGCCCAGACAGGGATGGTCAGCCCCAGCATTTT. As protein: CASSPDRDGQPQHF. The rearrangement joins TRBV5-4 to TRBJ1-5; TRBD1 matches 7 bases. Looked up from germline, CDR1 is SGHNT and CDR2 is YYREEE (reference sequence). The CDR3 consists of 14 residues. Losses at the gene ends were 4 bases for V and 6 bases for J; bases not matched to a gene: 7.

The chain combines TRBV7-3 with TRBJ2-7; 9 bases agree with TRBD1. V lost 6 bases and J lost 1; bases outside the gene matches: 7. The CDR3 loop spans 15 amino acids. Germline loops: CDR1 SGHTA, CDR2 FQGTGA. The CDR3 is CASRTRTGDSYEQYF. The CDR3 DNA sequence: TGTGCCAGCAGGACCAGGACAGGGGATTCCTACGAGCAGTACTTC. The complete variable domain, with remaining parts taken from reference TRBV7-3 and TRBJ2-7, reads GAGVSQTPSNKVTEKGKYVELRCDPISGHTALYWYRQSLGQGPEFLIYFQGTGAADDSGLPNDRFFAVRPEGSVSTLKIQRTERGDSAVYLCASRTRTGDSYEQYFGPGTRLTVT.

The chain carries TRBV30 and TRBJ2-3; possibly TRBD2 for D (6 bases). This CDR3 has 15 amino acids. Germline CDR1 GTSNPN, CDR2 SVGIG (reference sequence). Trimming stripped 6 bases from V and 0 bases from J, with 16 bases between. This CDR3 is CACRDSGSSTDTQYF. The CDR3 nucleotides are TGTGCCTGTCGGGACTCTGGTTCTAGCACAGATACGCAGTATTTT.

The V and J genes are TRBV6-5 and TRBJ2-1; D unresolved. The CDR3 runs 14 residues. Per the germline V gene, CDR1 is MNHEY and CDR2 is SVGAGI. The V end lost 4 bases, the J end lost 11 bases, and 18 bases lay between the germline ends. The chain's CDR3 is CASSFGPVDGKQFF. In DNA, the CDR3 is TGTGCCAGCAGTTTTGGACCTGTGGATGGGAAGCAGTTCTTC.

This clone appeared a few times. The chain recombines TRBV7-2 with TRBJ1-5; the D is unclear. V was shortened by 5 bases and J by 1 base, with 9 bases between the two germline ends. Germline V gene sequence: CDR1 SGHTA, CDR2 FQGNSA. This CDR3 region has 14 residues. The CDR3 is CASSRPESNQPQHF. The CDR3 nucleotides read TGTGCCAGCAGCCGACCGGAAAGCAATCAGCCCCAGCATTTT. Complete variable domain (other parts from reference TRBV7-2 and TRBJ1-5): GAGVSQSPSNKVTEKGKDVELRCDPISGHTALYWYRQSLGQGLEFLIYFQGNSAPDKSGLPSDRFSAERTGGSVSTLTIQRTQQEDSAVYLCASSRPESNQPQHFGDGTRLSIL.

The CDR3 loop is CASSSRLGGHQDTQYF. The CDR3 DNA follows: TGTGCCAGCAGTTCTCGGTTGGGGGGGCACCAAGATACGCAGTATTTT. The chain links TRBV6-5 to TRBJ2-3; tentative D call: TRBD2 (7 bases). Germline loops: CDR1 MNHEY, CDR2 SVGAGI. The CDR3 loop spans 16 amino acids. Trimming cost V 4 bases and J 5 bases, with 19 bases left between them.

This clone was detected only a few times. The V call is TRBV5-1, the J call TRBJ1-6, with D possibly being TRBD1 (5 bases). With 0 bases removed from V and 7 bases from J, the gap between germline ends came to 14 bases. The CDR3 spans 16 residues. Germline assignment: CDR1 SGHRS and CDR2 YFSETQ. The CDR3 DNA reads as TGCGCCAGCAGCTTGGGGCCCCAGACAGACAATTCACCCCTCCACTTT. This sequence encodes CASSLGPQTDNSPLHF. Filled out from reference TRBV5-1 and TRBJ1-6, the complete variable domain reads KAGVTQTPRYLIKTRGQQVTLSCSPISGHRSVSWYQQTPGQGLQFLFEYFSETQRNKGNFPGRFSGRQFSNSRSEMNVSTLELGDSALYLCASSLGPQTDNSPLHFGNGTRLTVT.

This clone was counted a few times. This chain connects TRBV28 to TRBJ1-1; tentatively, D is TRBD1 (5 bases). Germline V lookup: CDR1 MDHEN, CDR2 SYDVKM. The CDR3 is made up of 15 amino acids. The V end was cut by 6 bases, the J end by 1 base, with 15 bases between. CDR3 DNA sequence: TGTGCCAGCAGCTCTCTCGTCCAGGGGAACACTGAAGCTTTCTTT. This codes for CASSSLVQGNTEAFF.

This chain links TRBV19 with TRBJ1-5, with 9 bases that match TRBD1. With 5 bases clipped from V and 4 bases from J, the junction kept 9 bases outside the gene matches. The CDR3 contains 16 residues. Per germline, CDR1 LNHDA and CDR2 SQIVND (reference sequence). The CDR3 here is CASSSSGQGLNQPQHF. The CDR3 coding sequence is TGTGCCAGTAGTTCATCGGGACAGGGACTTAATCAGCCCCAGCATTTT.

V usage is TRBV9 and J usage is TRBJ1-6, with unresolved D. This CDR3 comprises 14 residues. Trimming removed 3 bases from V and 9 bases from J, with 13 bases in between. CDR1 is SGDLS and CDR2 is YYNGEE in the germline V gene. Written as DNA, the CDR3 is TGTGCCAGCAGCGCCAATGTTAGAGGTTCACCCCTCCACTTT. Protein product: CASSANVRGSPLHF.

The chain joins TRBV7-2 to TRBJ1-3; D is unclear. CDR3 length: 16 residues. Trimming cost V 1 base and J 0 bases, with 10 bases left between them. CDR1 SGHTA and CDR2 FQGNSA come from the germline V gene. The CDR3 loop reads CASSLGRVSSGNTIYF. The CDR3 DNA follows: TGTGCCAGCAGCTTAGGACGGGTTAGCTCTGGAAACACCATATATTTT.

The table lists this clone with a few counts. The rearrangement uses TRBV19 and TRBJ1-2; a weak D match, TRBD1 (6 bases). Trimming stripped 3 bases from V and 5 bases from J, with 10 bases between. The CDR3 spans 13 residues. Germline V gene data show CDR1 as LNHDA and CDR2 as SQIVND (reference sequence). Here the CDR3 DNA reads TGTGCCAGTAGTATGGGACACGGGTATGGCTACACCTTC. Its protein product is CASSMGHGYGYTF.

Here the CDR3 reads CASSVEQGNTEAFF. CDR3 DNA: TGCGCCAGCAGCGTGGAACAGGGGAACACTGAAGCTTTCTTT. The J gene is TRBJ1-1, the V gene TRBV5-1, with TRBD1 as a possible D gene (6 bases). CDR1 is SGHRS, CDR2 YFSETQ, per germline. V gave up 4 bases and J gave up 1 base, with 11 bases separating them. The CDR3 sequence is 14 residues long.

The chain combines TRBV6-1 with TRBJ1-2; D is uncertain. From germline, CDR1 is MNHNS and CDR2 SASEGT. With 2 bases removed from V and 10 bases from J, the gap between germline ends came to 17 bases. The CDR3 has 14 residues. The CDR3 nucleotides read TGTGCCAGCAGTGAACCTGGTCAATCACCCCTCTACACCTTC. Protein product: CASSEPGQSPLYTF.

The gene calls are TRBV5-5 and TRBJ2-7, with TRBD1 identical over 8 bases. Losses at the gene ends were 2 bases for V and 2 bases for J; bases not matched to a gene: 9. This CDR3 spans 16 amino acids. Germline lookup yields CDR1 SGHKS and CDR2 YYEKEE (reference sequence). CDR3 amino acids: CASSFPGQGRAYEQYF. CDR3 coding DNA: TGTGCCAGCAGCTTCCCAGGACAGGGTAGGGCCTACGAGCAGTACTTC.

This sequence joins TRBV6-1 and TRBJ1-6, with no clear D. Germline-derived CDR1 and CDR2 are MNHNS and SASEGT. The V end lost 4 bases, the J end lost 7 bases, and 8 bases lay between the germline ends. The CDR3 is 13 residues long. The CDR3 coding sequence is TGTGCCAGCAGTGGATCCATAAATTCACCCCTCCACTTT. Residues: CASSGSINSPLHF.

The chain has TRBV7-3 and TRBJ2-1, with 9 bases fitting TRBD2. The germline gives CDR1 SGHTA, CDR2 FQGTGA. V shed 3 bases and J 8 bases; nucleotides not matched to a gene: 8. The CDR3 covers 15 residues. CDR3 bases: TGTGCCAGCAGCTTGACTAGCGGTCCAAGCCATGAGCAGTTCTTC. Amino acid sequence: CASSLTSGPSHEQFF.

This clone was observed a handful of times. The gene calls are TRBV7-6 and TRBJ1-5; D unresolved. V was trimmed by 5 bases and J by 5 bases, leaving 19 bases between them. Germline CDR1 SGHVS, CDR2 FNYEAQ. This CDR3 has 16 residues. Written as DNA, the CDR3 is TGTGCCAGCAGCGCAGAGGGAGTGAGGGCCGATCAGCCCCAGCATTTT. Translated, it gives CASSAEGVRADQPQHF. Full variable domain (remainder filled in from reference TRBV7-6 and TRBJ1-5): GAGVSQSPRYKVTKRGQDVALRCDPISGHVSLYWYRQALGQGPEFLTYFNYEAQQDKSGLPNDRFSAERPEGSISTLTIQRTEQRDSAMYRCASSAEGVRADQPQHFGDGTRLSIL.

The chain recombines TRBV11-2 with TRBJ1-2; maybe TRBD1 (5 bases). The V end was cut by 1 base, the J end by 5 bases, with 17 bases between. The CDR3 runs 16 residues. Germline loops: CDR1 SGHAT, CDR2 FQNNGV. CDR3 protein: CASSLGSWGIEYGYTF. DNA for the CDR3: TGTGCCAGCAGCTTAGGGTCGTGGGGGATAGAATATGGCTACACCTTC.

This clone was found a few times. The chain links TRBV10-3 to TRBJ1-2, with a weak D call TRBD1 (5 bases). V lost 8 bases and J lost 3, with 13 bases in between. The germline V gene encodes CDR1 ENHRY and CDR2 SYGVKD. The CDR3 length is 13 residues. The CDR3 protein is CAIGADGDYGYTF. For the CDR3, the DNA is TGTGCCATCGGGGCAGATGGCGACTATGGCTACACCTTC.

This clone came up a few times. V is TRBV5-1 and J is TRBJ1-4; TRBD1 agrees at 7 bases. CDR3 length equals 15 residues. V trimming: 0 bases; J trimming: 3 bases; junction bases outside the gene matches: 2. Germline V gene data show CDR1 as SGHRS and CDR2 as YFSETQ. Written as DNA, the CDR3 is TGCGCCAGCAGCTTGGCGCAGGGGGCTAATGAAAAACTGTTTTTT. Amino acids: CASSLAQGANEKLFF.

The sample holds a few counts of this clone. The chain is built from TRBV4-1 and TRBJ1-2; 7 nucleotides agree with TRBD1. Germline CDR1 and CDR2: MGHRA and YSYEKL. The junction had 6 bases not matched to a gene; V was cut back by 1 base and J by 7 bases. This CDR3 contains 14 residues. CDR3 nucleotide sequence: TGCGCCAGCAGCCAAGGGACAGGAAGGTTTGGCTACACCTTC. Translation: CASSQGTGRFGYTF.

The chain's CDR3 is CASSLDRGQETQYF. CDR3 DNA: TGCGCCAGCAGCTTGGACAGGGGTCAAGAGACCCAGTACTTC. The V gene is TRBV5-1, the J gene TRBJ2-5; 7 bases agree with TRBD1. Per the germline V gene, CDR1 is SGHRS and CDR2 is YFSETQ. This CDR3 has 14 amino acids. With 0 bases clipped from V and 2 bases from J, the junction kept 1 base outside the gene matches.